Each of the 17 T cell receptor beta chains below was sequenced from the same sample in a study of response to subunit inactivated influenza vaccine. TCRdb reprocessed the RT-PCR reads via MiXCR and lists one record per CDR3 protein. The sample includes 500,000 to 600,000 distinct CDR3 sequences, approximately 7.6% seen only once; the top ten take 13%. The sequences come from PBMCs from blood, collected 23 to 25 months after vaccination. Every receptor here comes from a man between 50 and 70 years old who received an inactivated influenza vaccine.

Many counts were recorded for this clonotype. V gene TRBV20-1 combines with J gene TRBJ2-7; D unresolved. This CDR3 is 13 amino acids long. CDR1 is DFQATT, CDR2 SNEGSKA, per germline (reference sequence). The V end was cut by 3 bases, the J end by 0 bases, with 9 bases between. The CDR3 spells CSASKVSSYEQYF. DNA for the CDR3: TGCAGTGCTAGCAAGGTCAGCTCCTACGAGCAGTACTTC.

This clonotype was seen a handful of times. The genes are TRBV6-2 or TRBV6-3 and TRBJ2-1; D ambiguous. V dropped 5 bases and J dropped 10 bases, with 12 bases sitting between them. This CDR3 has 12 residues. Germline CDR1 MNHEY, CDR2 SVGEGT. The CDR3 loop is CASSPPSEEQFF. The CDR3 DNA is TGTGCCAGCAGTCCCCCTTCCGAGGAGCAGTTCTTC.

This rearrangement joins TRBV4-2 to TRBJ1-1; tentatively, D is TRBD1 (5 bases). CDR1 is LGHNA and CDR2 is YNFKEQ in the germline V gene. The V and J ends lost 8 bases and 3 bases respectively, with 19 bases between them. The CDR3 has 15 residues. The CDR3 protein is CASEKNRGSDTEAFF. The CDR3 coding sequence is TGTGCCAGCGAAAAGAACCGGGGGAGCGACACTGAAGCTTTCTTT.

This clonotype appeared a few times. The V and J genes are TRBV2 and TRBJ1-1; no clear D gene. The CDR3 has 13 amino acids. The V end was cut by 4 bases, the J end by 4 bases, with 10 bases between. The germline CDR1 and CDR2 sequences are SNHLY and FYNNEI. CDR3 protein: CASSGQLATEAFF. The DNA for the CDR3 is TGTGCCAGCAGTGGCCAGCTTGCCACTGAAGCTTTCTTT.

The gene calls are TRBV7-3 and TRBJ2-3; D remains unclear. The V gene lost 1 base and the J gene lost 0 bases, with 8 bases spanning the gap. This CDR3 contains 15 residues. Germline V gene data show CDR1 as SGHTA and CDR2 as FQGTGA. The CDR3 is CASSLSGQSTDTQYF. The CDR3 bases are TGTGCCAGCAGCTTAAGCGGCCAGAGCACAGATACGCAGTATTTT.

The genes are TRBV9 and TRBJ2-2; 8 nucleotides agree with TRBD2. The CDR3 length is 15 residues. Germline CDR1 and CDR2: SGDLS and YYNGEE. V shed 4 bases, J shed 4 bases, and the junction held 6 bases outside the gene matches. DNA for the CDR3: TGTGCCAGCAGCCCCGGGACTAGATTCACCGGGGAGCTGTTTTTT. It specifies CASSPGTRFTGELFF.

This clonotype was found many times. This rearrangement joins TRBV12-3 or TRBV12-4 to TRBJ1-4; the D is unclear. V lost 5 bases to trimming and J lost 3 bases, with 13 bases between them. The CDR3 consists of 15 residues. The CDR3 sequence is CASSDTGPSNEKLFF. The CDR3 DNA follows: TGTGCCAGCAGTGATACCGGGCCTTCTAATGAAAAACTGTTTTTT.

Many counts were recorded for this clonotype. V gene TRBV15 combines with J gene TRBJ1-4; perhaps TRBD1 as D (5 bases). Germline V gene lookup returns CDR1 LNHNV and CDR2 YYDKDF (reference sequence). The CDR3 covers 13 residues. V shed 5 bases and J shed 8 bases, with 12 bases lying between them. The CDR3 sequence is CATSPTGGEKLFF. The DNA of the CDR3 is TGTGCCACCAGCCCCACGGGGGGAGAAAAACTGTTTTTT.

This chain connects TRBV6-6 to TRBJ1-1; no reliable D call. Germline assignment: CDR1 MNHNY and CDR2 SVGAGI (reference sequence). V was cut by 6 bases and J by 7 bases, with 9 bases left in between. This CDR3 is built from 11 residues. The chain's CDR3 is CASSQSHEAFF. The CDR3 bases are TGTGCCAGCAGCCAGTCACATGAAGCTTTCTTT.

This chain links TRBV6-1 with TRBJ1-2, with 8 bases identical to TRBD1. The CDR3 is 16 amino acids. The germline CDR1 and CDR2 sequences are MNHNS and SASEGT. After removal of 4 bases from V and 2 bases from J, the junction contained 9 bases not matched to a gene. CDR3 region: CASSVGQGRLNYGYTF. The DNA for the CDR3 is TGTGCCAGCAGTGTTGGACAGGGACGGTTGAACTATGGCTACACCTTC.

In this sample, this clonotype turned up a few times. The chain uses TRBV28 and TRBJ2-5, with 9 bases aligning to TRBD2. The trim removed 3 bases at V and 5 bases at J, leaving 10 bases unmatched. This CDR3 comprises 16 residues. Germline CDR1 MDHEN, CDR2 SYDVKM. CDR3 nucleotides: TGTGCCAGCAGTTTCAGTGGCGGGAGGGCCGCGGAGACCCAGTACTTC. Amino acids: CASSFSGGRAAETQYF. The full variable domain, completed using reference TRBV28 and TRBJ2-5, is DVKVTQSSRYLVKRTGEKVFLECVQDMDHENMFWYRQDPGLGLRLIYFSYDVKMKEKGDIPEGYSVSREKKERFSLILESASTNQTSMYLCASSFSGGRAAETQYFGPGTRLLVL.

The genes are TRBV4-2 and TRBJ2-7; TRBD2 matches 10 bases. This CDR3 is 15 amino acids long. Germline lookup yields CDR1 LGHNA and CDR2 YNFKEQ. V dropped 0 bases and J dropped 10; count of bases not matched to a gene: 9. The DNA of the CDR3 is TGTGCCAGCAGCCAAGAGGCCAGCGGGAGGGCGGAACAGTACTTC. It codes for CASSQEASGRAEQYF.

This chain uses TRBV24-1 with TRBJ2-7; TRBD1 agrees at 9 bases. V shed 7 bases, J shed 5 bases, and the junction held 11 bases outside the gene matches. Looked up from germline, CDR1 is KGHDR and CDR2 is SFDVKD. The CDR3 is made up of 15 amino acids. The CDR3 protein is CATSSTGTGLHEQYF. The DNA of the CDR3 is TGTGCCACCAGCTCGACCGGGACAGGGCTCCACGAGCAGTACTTC.

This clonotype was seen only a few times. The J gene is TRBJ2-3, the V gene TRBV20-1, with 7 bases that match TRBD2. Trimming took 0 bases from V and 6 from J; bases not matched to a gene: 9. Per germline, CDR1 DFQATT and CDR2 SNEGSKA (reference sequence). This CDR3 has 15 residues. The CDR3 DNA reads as TGCAGTGCTAGAGATTCGGCGGGAGTAGGGGATACGCAGTATTTT. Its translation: CSARDSAGVGDTQYF.

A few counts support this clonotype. The CDR3 bases are TGTGCCAGCAGCTTACAAGGCGGGGCCCTCGGGACAGATACGCAGTATTTT. Translated: CASSLQGGALGTDTQYF. The chain has TRBV7-2 and TRBJ2-3; a possible D gene is TRBD2 (6 bases). With 2 bases removed from V and 3 bases from J, the gap between germline ends came to 18 bases. CDR1 and CDR2 from the germline V gene are SGHTA and FQGNSA. The CDR3 length is 17 residues. Looking up the rest from reference TRBV7-2 and TRBJ2-3 gives the full variable domain: GAGVSQSPSNKVTEKGKDVELRCDPISGHTALYWYRQSLGQGLEFLIYFQGNSAPDKSGLPSDRFSAERTGGSVSTLTIQRTQQEDSAVYLCASSLQGGALGTDTQYFGPGTRLTVL.

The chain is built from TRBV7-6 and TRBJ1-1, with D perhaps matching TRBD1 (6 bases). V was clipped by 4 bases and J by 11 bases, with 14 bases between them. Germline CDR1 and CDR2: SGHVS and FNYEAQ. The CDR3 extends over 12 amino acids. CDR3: CASSSQGYEAFF. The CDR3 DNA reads TGTGCCAGCAGCTCCCAGGGGTACGAGGCTTTCTTT.

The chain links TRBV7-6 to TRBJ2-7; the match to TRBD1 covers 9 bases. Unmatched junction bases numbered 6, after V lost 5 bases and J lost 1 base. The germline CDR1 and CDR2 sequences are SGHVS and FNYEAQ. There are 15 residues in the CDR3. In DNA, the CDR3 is TGTGCCAGCAGCGAGGACAGGGGAATATCCTACGAGCAGTACTTC. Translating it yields CASSEDRGISYEQYF. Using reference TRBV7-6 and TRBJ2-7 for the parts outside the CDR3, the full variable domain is GAGVSQSPRYKVTKRGQDVALRCDPISGHVSLYWYRQALGQGPEFLTYFNYEAQQDKSGLPNDRFSAERPEGSISTLTIQRTEQRDSAMYRCASSEDRGISYEQYFGPGTRLTVT.